This is a list of T cell receptor beta chains from one sample in a study of blood T cell repertoires in COVID-19. This table comes from immunoSEQ multiplex PCR, and its TCRdb copy is limited to in-frame clones, with some not included. Among about 200,000 clones listed, around 80% were seen once. Sequencing was performed on peripheral blood. The receptors here all came from a man aged 55 to 70 with acute or convalescent COVID-19. Both conserved end residues are part of each CDR3. Each record gives: D gene, clone size, V gene, J gene, CDR3 protein, CDR3 DNA. D genes are given only for firm matches. Not all rows give a size; the values are once, few, many and, for expanded clones, a class.

>NA|NA|TRBV2|TRBJ2-1
CASSVAASYNEQFF
TGTGCCAGCAGTGTGGCGGCCTCCTACAATGAGCAGTTCTTC
>TRBD1|NA|TRBV18|TRBJ1-5
CASSPETGGDQPQHF
TGTGCCAGCTCACCCGAAACAGGGGGCGATCAGCCCCAGCATTTT
>TRBD1|few|TRBV10-3|TRBJ2-7
CAISELPPGTGGEQYF
TGTGCCATCAGTGAGTTACCCCCCGGGACAGGGGGCGAGCAGTACTTC
>NA|NA|TRBV6-6|TRBJ2-7
CASSPLTYEQYF
TGTGCCAGCAGCCCCCTAACCTACGAGCAGTACTTC
>NA|once|TRBV19|TRBJ1-5
CASSIGFGIGQPQHF
TGTGCCAGTAGTATAGGATTCGGGATCGGTCAGCCCCAGCATTTT
>TRBD1|NA|TRBV5-4|TRBJ1-1
CASSLGTGPRGTEAFF
TGTGCCAGCAGCTTGGGGACAGGGCCGAGAGGGACTGAAGCTTTCTTT
>TRBD1|NA|TRBV6-2/TRBV6-3|TRBJ1-5
CASSYSGQGDYGNQPQHF
TGTGCCAGCAGTTACTCGGGGCAGGGGGATTATGGCAATCAGCCCCAGCATTTT
>NA|NA|TRBV9|TRBJ2-1
CASSVVPSVYNEQFF
TGTGCCAGCAGCGTAGTACCATCAGTCTACAATGAGCAGTTCTTC
>NA|NA|TRBV6-2/TRBV6-3|TRBJ2-6
CASSRLVAGANVLTF
TGTGCCAGCAGCCGACTAGTTGCCGGGGCCAACGTCCTGACTTTC
>TRBD2|NA|TRBV4-1|TRBJ2-4
CASSQEMGLAGGRPAKNIQYF
TGCGCCAGCAGCCAAGAGATGGGACTAGCGGGGGGCCGACCAGCCAAAAACATTCAGTACTTC
>TRBD1|few|TRBV7-3|TRBJ2-3
CASSSIGGTGITDTQYF
TGTGCCAGCAGCTCCATCGGCGGGACAGGGATTACAGATACGCAGTATTTT
>TRBD1|NA|TRBV12-3/TRBV12-4|TRBJ2-7
CASSQDRGQQYF
TGTGCCAGCAGTCAGGACAGGGGGCAGCAGTACTTC
>TRBD1|NA|TRBV6-2/TRBV6-3|TRBJ1-2
CASSYTIEDRAYGYTF
TGTGCCAGCAGTTACACCATCGAGGACAGGGCCTATGGCTACACCTTC
>NA|NA|TRBV5-5|TRBJ1-3
CASSLEGHPGNTIYF
TGTGCCAGCAGCTTGGAGGGACACCCTGGAAACACCATATATTTT
>TRBD1|NA|TRBV6-6|TRBJ1-3
CASSYSRDSSGNTIYF
TGTGCCAGCAGTTACTCCCGGGACAGTAGTGGAAACACCATATATTTT
>NA|NA|TRBV6-1|TRBJ1-5
CASSEGQGIGQPQHF
TGTGCCAGCAGTGAAGGGCAGGGAATAGGACAGCCCCAGCATTTT
>NA|NA|TRBV6-6|TRBJ1-2
CASRPDSNLNYGYTF
TGTGCCAGCAGACCCGACAGTAACTTGAACTATGGCTACACCTTC
>NA|NA|TRBV6-5|TRBJ2-4
CASSYGTGLAKNIQYF
TGTGCCAGCAGTTACGGGACGGGACTAGCCAAAAACATTCAGTACTTC
>NA|NA|TRBV19|TRBJ1-3
CASSLAGWAQNTIYF
TGTGCCAGTAGTCTAGCAGGGTGGGCCCAGAACACCATATATTTT
>NA|NA|TRBV4-2|TRBJ1-5
CASSQDLGRAQHF
TGTGCCAGCAGCCAAGATTTAGGGAGGGCCCAGCATTTT
>TRBD1|NA|TRBV7-3|TRBJ1-6
CASSLPRTGARNSPLHF
TGTGCCAGCAGCTTGCCCCGGACAGGGGCCCGAAATTCACCCCTCCACTTT
>NA|NA|TRBV7-3|TRBJ1-1
CASSPQGWGNEAFF
TGTGCCAGCAGCCCTCAGGGGTGGGGGAATGAAGCTTTCTTT
>TRBD1|NA|TRBV2|TRBJ1-5
CASNRDRGFGQPQHF
TGTGCCAGCAACAGGGACAGGGGGTTCGGGCAGCCCCAGCATTTT
>TRBD1|NA|TRBV7-9|TRBJ1-2
CASRPTGQAHYGYTF
TGTGCCAGCAGGCCGACCGGACAGGCCCACTATGGCTACACCTTC
>NA|once|TRBV21-1|TRBJ2-1
CAGSKVSGDSYNEQFF
TGTGCCGGCAGCAAGGTGAGCGGAGATTCTTACAATGAGCAGTTCTTC
>NA|NA|TRBV24-1|TRBJ2-3
CATSEPGRDTQYF
TGTGCCACCAGTGAGCCAGGCAGAGATACGCAGTATTTT
>TRBD2|once|TRBV19|TRBJ2-1
CASSMRGGGRAIESYNEQFF
TGTGCCAGTAGTATGAGAGGGGGCGGGAGGGCCATCGAGTCCTACAATGAGCAGTTCTTC
>NA|NA|TRBV15|TRBJ1-4
CATSDRINEKLFF
TGTGCCACCAGTGACAGGATTAATGAAAAACTGTTTTTT
>TRBD2|NA|TRBV7-2|TRBJ2-1
CASSYTLAGGDEQFF
TGTGCCAGCAGCTATACGTTAGCGGGGGGGGATGAGCAGTTCTTC
>NA|NA|TRBV4-1|TRBJ2-1
CASSQDLGRYNEQFF
TGCGCCAGCAGCCAAGATTTAGGCAGGTACAATGAGCAGTTCTTC
>TRBD2|NA|TRBV4-2|TRBJ2-2
CASSQATSGGPNTGELFF
TGTGCCAGCAGCCAAGCGACTAGCGGGGGGCCGAACACCGGGGAGCTGTTTTTT
>NA|NA|TRBV3-1/TRBV3-2|TRBJ1-2
CASSQGTVRGGYTF
TGTGCCAGCAGCCAAGGGACCGTCCGGGGTGGCTACACCTTC
>TRBD1|NA|TRBV7-9|TRBJ1-1
CASSHRTGSLEAFF
TGTGCCAGCAGCCACCGGACAGGTTCGCTTGAGGCTTTCTTT
>NA|NA|TRBV10-2|TRBJ1-5
CASSDRGNQPQHF
TGCGCCAGCAGTGATAGGGGGAATCAGCCCCAGCATTTT
>NA|once|TRBV11-2|TRBJ2-7
CASSLNVAAPYEQYF
TGTGCCAGCAGCTTAAACGTAGCGGCTCCCTACGAGCAGTACTTC